Listed below are T cell receptor beta chains from one sample, sequenced in a study of blood T cell repertoires in COVID-19. TCRdb's copy holds only in-frame clones and misses some; the assay was immunoSEQ multiplex PCR. The table lists around 53,000 clones, approximately 91% of them singletons. Input material: peripheral blood. These receptors originate from a human donor in a cohort sampled during active COVID-19. Each CDR3 is given with its conserved first and last residue.

cdr3_aa,v_call,j_call
CASSLAGPYMYNEQFF,TRBV7-3,TRBJ2-1
CASSLPQGGAGNTIYF,TRBV28,TRBJ1-3
CASSRQGGGANEKLFF,TRBV4-2,TRBJ1-4
CASSLVEATEAFF,TRBV5-5,TRBJ1-1
CASSPGTPNNEQFF,TRBV6-5,TRBJ2-1
CASRATCQETQYF,TRBV3-1/TRBV3-2,TRBJ2-5
CASSYAGIERSPLHF,TRBV27,TRBJ1-6
CASMGPGTTGELFF,TRBV2,TRBJ2-2
CASSAPLDEQFF,TRBV19,TRBJ2-1
CASSPPLSNEQFF,TRBV11-2,TRBJ2-1
CASKGDTNTGELFF,TRBV2,TRBJ2-2
CASTGGALTDTQYF,TRBV4-2,TRBJ2-3
CATSDPTGMTPGELFF,TRBV24-1,TRBJ2-2
CATSAVGTDTQYF,TRBV24-1,TRBJ2-3
CSVTGLAGGPYEQYF,TRBV29-1,TRBJ2-7
CASSSGRSNQPQHF,TRBV5-5,TRBJ1-5
CASSFYRGETQYF,TRBV2,TRBJ2-5